This section outlines one TCR beta chain sequence together with its context. What it binds is not known. The record originates from a study of cytomegalovirus exposure and HLA in healthy donors. Germline V CDR1 and CDR2: MGHRA, YSYEKL. The CDR3 runs to 16 residues. V lost 0 bases and J lost 2, with 13 bases in between. Whole-study results and caveats: Roughly uniform depth of sequencing across donors was assumed in presence/absence analyses.

The PCR made use of 60 Vbeta and 13 Jbeta primers. Using immunoSEQ multiplex PCR, the repertoire was profiled, and TCRdb retains in-frame clones only, with some absent. The data show around 150,000 clones, 60% to 85% seen once. This chain joins TRBV4-1 and TRBJ1-2, with unresolved D. The clonotype comes from a male donor in good health and CMV-seronegative. Sequences were obtained from PBMCs. CDR3 nucleotides: TGCGCCAGCAGCCAAGAACGGGGAGGAGCCAACTATGGCTACACCTTC. As protein: CASSQERGGANYGYTF.